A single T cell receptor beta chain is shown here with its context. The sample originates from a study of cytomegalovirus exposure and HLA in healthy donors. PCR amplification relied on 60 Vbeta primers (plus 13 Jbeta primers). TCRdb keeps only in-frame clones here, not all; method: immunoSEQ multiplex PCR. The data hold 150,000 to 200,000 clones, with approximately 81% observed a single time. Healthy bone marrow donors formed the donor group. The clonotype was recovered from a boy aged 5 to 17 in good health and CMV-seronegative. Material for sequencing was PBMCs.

CDR3 region: CAWRNRMPSYNSPLHF. CDR3 coding DNA: TGTGCCTGGAGGAACAGGATGCCCTCCTATAATTCACCCCTCCACTTT. V is TRBV30 and J is TRBJ1-6; D possibly corresponds to TRBD1 (5 bases). Germline V gives CDR1 GTSNPN, CDR2 SVGIG (reference sequence). The V end lost 3 bases, the J end lost 0 bases, and 12 bases lay between the germline ends. The CDR3 consists of 16 residues.